Listed here are 4 T cell receptor beta chains from one sample, sequenced in a study of CD8+CD57+ T cells in acquired aplastic anemia listed by TCRdb under 2018. The data were produced on an Illumina HiSeq 2000. Profiling of TCR beta VDJ combinations and CDR3 sequences used genomic DNA as the template. The public sequencing data were trimmed at Q25 with fastp and processed into clonotypes with MiXCR by TCRdb, which kept only in-frame beta chains. All rows with the same CDR3 protein become a single entry with the most common DNA and genes. The sample includes 150,000 to 200,000 distinct CDR3 sequences, with around half observed a single time. The ten most abundant clones make up about 1.7% of the sample. Flow cytometry had shown CD8+CD57+ cell expansion in the patients selected for sequencing. The sample taken for sequencing was sorted CD4+, CD8+, or CD8+CD57+ T cells (not recorded which) from PBMCs. These receptors all come from a human donor with aplastic anemia.

This clonotype was seen a handful of times. This chain uses TRBV6-5 with TRBJ1-2; D is uncertain. CDR3 length: 11 residues. Germline V gene sequence: CDR1 MNHEY, CDR2 SVGAGI. V was trimmed by 2 bases and J by 4 bases, leaving 2 bases between them. In DNA form, the CDR3 reads TGTGCCAGCAGTTACGGCTATGGCTACACCTTC. Its protein is CASSYGYGYTF.

The chain has TRBV7-9 and TRBJ1-2; possible D gene TRBD1, 5 bases. Trimming left V 4 bases short and J 5 bases short, with 11 bases between. The CDR3 covers 13 residues. Germline V gives CDR1 SEHNR, CDR2 FQNEAQ (reference sequence). The CDR3 region has the DNA TGTGCCAGCAGCTCAGGGTTGGATTATGGCTACACCTTC. This sequence encodes CASSSGLDYGYTF.

The chain joins TRBV10-3 to TRBJ2-1; D is unresolved. The germline CDR1 and CDR2 sequences are ENHRY and SYGVKD. There are 14 residues in the CDR3. V lost 10 bases and J 0 bases, leaving 13 bases between the germline ends. The CDR3 coding sequence is TGTGCCAGCAAAGAGGAGCTCTCCTACAATGAGCAGTTCTTC. Translated, it gives CASKEELSYNEQFF.

A note on this clonotype: Just one base apart from a much larger clone, this may be a read error. The chain joins TRBV5-4 to TRBJ1-2, with 8 bases aligning to TRBD1. The germline CDR1 and CDR2 sequences are SGHNT and YYREEE (reference sequence). The length of the CDR3 is 14 residues. The CDR3 DNA sequence: TGTGCCAGCAGCTTATCCCAGGGGGCGCTTGGCAACACCTTC. Translated, it gives CASSLSQGALGNTF.